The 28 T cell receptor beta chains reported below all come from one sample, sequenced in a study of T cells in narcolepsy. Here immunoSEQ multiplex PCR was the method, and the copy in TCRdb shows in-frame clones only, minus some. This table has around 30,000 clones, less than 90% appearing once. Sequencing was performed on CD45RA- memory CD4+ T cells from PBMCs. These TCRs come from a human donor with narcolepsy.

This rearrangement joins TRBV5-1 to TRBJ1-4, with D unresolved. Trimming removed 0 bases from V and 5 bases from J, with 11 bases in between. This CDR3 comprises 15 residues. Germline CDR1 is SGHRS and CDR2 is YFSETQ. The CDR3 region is CASSLAGRGNEKLFF. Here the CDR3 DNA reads TGCGCCAGCAGCTTGGCAGGCAGAGGGAATGAAAAACTGTTTTTT.

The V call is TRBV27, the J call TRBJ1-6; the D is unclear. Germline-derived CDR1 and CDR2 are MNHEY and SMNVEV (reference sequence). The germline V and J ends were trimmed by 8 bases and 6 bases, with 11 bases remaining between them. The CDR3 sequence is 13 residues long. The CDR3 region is CASAFNGNSPLHF. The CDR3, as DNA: TGTGCCAGCGCCTTTAACGGTAATTCACCCCTCCACTTT.

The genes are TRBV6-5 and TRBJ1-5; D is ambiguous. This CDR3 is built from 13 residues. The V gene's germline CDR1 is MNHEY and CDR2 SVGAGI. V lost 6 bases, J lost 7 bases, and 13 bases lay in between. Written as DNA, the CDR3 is TGTGCCAGCAGCGTTAGTGGTAGCCAGCCCCAGCATTTT. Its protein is CASSVSGSQPQHF.

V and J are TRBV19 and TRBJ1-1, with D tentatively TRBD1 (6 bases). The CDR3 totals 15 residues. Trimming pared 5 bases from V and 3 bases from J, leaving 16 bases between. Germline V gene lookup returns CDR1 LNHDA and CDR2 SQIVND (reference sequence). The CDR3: CASSSGGRGYTEAFF. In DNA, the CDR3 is TGTGCCAGTAGTTCGGGAGGTAGGGGGTACACTGAAGCTTTCTTT.

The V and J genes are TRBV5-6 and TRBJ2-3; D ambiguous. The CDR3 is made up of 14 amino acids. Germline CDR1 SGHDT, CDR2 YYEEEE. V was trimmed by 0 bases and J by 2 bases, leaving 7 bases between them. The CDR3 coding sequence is TGTGCCAGCAGCTTGGGGTGGGCCACAGATACGCAGTATTTT. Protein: CASSLGWATDTQYF.

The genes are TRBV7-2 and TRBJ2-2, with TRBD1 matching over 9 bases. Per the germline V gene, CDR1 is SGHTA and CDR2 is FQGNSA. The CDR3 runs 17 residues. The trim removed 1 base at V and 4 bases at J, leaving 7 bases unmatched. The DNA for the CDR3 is TGTGCCAGCAGCTTAGGAGGGGACAGGGTGATCACCGGGGAGCTGTTTTTT. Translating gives CASSLGGDRVITGELFF.

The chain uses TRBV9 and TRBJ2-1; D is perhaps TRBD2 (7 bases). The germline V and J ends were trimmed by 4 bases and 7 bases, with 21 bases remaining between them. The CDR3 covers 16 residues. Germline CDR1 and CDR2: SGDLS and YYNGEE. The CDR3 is CASSTRAGQGTNEQFF. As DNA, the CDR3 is TGTGCCAGCAGCACCCGAGCGGGGCAGGGGACGAATGAGCAGTTCTTC.

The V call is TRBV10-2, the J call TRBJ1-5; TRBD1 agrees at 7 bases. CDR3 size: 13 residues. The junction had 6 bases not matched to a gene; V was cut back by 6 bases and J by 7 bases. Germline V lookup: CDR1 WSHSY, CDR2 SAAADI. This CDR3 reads CASSTGARQPQHF. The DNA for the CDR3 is TGCGCCAGCAGCACAGGGGCTCGCCAGCCCCAGCATTTT.

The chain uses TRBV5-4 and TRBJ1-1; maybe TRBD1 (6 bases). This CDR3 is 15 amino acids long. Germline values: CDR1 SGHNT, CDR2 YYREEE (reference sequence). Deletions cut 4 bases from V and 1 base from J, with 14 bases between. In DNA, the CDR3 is TGTGCCAGCAGCAGTGCGGGACACAGGAACACTGAAGCTTTCTTT. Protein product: CASSSAGHRNTEAFF.

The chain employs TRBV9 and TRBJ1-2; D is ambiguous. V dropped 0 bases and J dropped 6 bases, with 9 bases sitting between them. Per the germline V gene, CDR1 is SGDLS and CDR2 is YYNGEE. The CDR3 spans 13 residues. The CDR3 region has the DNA TGTGCCAGCAGCGTAGTATCAGGAGATGGCTACACCTTC. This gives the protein CASSVVSGDGYTF.

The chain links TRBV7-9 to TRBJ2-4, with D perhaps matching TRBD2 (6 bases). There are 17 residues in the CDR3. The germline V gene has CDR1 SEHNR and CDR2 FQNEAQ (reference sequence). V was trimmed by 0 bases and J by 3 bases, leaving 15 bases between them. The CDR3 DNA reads TGTGCCAGCAGCTTAGCAACGGGGCAGGGAGGCAAAAACATTCAGTACTTC. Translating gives CASSLATGQGGKNIQYF.

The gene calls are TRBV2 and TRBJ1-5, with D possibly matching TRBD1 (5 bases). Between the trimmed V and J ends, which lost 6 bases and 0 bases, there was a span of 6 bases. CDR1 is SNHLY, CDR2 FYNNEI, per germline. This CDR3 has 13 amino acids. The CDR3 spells CASRQVSNQPQHF. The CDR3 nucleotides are TGTGCCAGCAGACAGGTTAGCAATCAGCCCCAGCATTTT.

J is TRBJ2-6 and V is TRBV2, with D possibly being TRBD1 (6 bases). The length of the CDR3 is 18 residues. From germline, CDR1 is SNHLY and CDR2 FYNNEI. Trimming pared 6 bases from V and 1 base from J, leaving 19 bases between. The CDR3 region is CASSARDTGRSGANVLTF. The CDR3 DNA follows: TGTGCCAGCAGCGCACGGGACACGGGGAGATCTGGGGCCAACGTCCTGACTTTC.

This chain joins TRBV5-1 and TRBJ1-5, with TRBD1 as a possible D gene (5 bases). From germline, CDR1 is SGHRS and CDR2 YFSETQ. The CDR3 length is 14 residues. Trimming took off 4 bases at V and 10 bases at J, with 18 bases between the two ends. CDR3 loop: CASSPGPPAPPQHF. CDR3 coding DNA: TGCGCCAGCAGCCCGGGACCACCCGCCCCCCCCCAGCATTTT.

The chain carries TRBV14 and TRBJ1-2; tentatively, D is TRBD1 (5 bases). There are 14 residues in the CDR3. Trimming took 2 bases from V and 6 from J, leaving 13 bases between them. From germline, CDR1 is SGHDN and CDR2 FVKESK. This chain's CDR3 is CASSQLIGVNGYTF. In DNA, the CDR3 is TGTGCCAGCAGCCAATTAATAGGGGTCAATGGCTACACCTTC.

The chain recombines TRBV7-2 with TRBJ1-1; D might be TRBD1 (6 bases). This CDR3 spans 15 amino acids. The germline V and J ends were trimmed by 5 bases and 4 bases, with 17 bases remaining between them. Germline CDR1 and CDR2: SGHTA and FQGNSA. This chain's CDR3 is CASSQAGVRITEAFF. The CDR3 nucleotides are TGTGCCAGCAGCCAGGCAGGGGTACGGATCACTGAAGCTTTCTTT.

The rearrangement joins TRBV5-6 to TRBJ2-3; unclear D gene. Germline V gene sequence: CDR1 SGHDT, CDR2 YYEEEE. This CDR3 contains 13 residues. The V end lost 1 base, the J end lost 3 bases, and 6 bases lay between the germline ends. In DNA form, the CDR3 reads TGTGCCAGCAGCTTGATAGGAACAGATACGCAGTATTTT. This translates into CASSLIGTDTQYF.

Here the CDR3 reads CASSPYLLNTEAFF. The CDR3 DNA sequence: TGTGCCAGCAGCCCCTACCTCCTGAACACTGAAGCTTTCTTT. The chain uses TRBV5-6 and TRBJ1-1; D call uncertain. The V and J ends lost 4 bases and 0 bases respectively, with 10 bases between them. Germline assignment: CDR1 SGHDT and CDR2 YYEEEE. The CDR3 has 14 amino acids.

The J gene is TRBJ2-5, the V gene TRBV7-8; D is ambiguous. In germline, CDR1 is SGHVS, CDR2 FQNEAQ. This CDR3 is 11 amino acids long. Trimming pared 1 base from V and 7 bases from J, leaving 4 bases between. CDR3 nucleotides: TGTGCCAGCAGCTTAGGGGGGACCCAGTACTTC. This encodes CASSLGGTQYF.

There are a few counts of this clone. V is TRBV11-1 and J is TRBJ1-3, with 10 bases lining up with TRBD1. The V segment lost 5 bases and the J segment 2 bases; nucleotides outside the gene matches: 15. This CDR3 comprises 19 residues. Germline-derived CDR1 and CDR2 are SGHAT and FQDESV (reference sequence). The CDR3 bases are TGTGCCAGCAGCCCCCGGGACAGGGGAAGTTGGAAGGCTGGAAACACCATATATTTT. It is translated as CASSPRDRGSWKAGNTIYF.

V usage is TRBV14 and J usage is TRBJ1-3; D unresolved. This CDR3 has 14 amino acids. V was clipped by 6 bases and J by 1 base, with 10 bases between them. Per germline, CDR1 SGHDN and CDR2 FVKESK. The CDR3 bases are TGTGCCAGCAGAAAAGTGGGGTCTGGAAACACCATATATTTT. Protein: CASRKVGSGNTIYF.

CDR3: CASSVGGGGYNEQFF. Here the CDR3 DNA reads TGTGCCAGCAGCGTAGGAGGGGGCGGGTACAATGAGCAGTTCTTC. The rearrangement uses TRBV9 and TRBJ2-1, with TRBD1 matching 7 bases. CDR3 length: 15 residues. In germline, CDR1 is SGDLS, CDR2 YYNGEE. The J segment lost 4 bases and the V segment lost 0 bases, leaving 4 bases of the junction unmatched.

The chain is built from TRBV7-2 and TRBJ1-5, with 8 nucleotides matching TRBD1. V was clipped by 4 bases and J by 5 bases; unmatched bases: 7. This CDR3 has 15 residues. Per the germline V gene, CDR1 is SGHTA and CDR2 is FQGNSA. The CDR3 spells CASSSRQGLYQPQHF. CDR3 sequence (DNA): TGTGCCAGCAGCTCCCGACAGGGGTTGTATCAGCCCCAGCATTTT.

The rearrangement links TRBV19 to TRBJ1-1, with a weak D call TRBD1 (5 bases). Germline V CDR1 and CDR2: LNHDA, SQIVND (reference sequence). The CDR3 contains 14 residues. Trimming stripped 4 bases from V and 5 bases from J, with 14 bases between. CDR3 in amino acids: CASSRQGRGTEAFF. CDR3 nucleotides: TGTGCCAGTAGTAGGCAGGGACGGGGTACTGAAGCTTTCTTT.

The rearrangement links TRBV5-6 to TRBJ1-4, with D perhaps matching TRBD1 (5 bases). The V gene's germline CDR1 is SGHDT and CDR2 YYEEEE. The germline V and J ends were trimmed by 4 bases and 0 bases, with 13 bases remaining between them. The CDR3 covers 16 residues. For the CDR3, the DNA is TGTGCCAGCAGCCTCCCGGGGGATGCAACTAATGAAAAACTGTTTTTT. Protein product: CASSLPGDATNEKLFF.

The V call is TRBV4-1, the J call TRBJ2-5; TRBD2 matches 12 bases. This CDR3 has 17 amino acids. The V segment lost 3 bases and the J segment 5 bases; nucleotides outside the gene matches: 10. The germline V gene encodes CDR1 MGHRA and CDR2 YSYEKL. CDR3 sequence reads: CASSQGLAGGPSETQYF. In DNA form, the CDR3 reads TGCGCCAGCAGCCAGGGGCTAGCGGGGGGGCCGAGCGAGACCCAGTACTTC.

The CDR3 DNA reads TGTGCCAGCAGCGGACAGGGTGTGAACACTGAAGCTTTCTTT. Protein product: CASSGQGVNTEAFF. V is TRBV9 and J is TRBJ1-1, with 7 bases aligning to TRBD1. CDR3 size: 14 residues. V gave up 3 bases and J gave up 0 bases; unmatched junction bases: 2. Germline CDR1 SGDLS, CDR2 YYNGEE.

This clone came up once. CDR3 bases: TGTGCCAGCTCGACAAGCTCCTACGAGCAGTACTTC. The encoded protein is CASSTSSYEQYF. The V and J genes are TRBV9 and TRBJ2-7; D call uncertain. V was pared by 7 bases and J by 0 bases, with 8 bases between. Germline loops: CDR1 SGDLS, CDR2 YYNGEE. The CDR3 covers 12 residues.